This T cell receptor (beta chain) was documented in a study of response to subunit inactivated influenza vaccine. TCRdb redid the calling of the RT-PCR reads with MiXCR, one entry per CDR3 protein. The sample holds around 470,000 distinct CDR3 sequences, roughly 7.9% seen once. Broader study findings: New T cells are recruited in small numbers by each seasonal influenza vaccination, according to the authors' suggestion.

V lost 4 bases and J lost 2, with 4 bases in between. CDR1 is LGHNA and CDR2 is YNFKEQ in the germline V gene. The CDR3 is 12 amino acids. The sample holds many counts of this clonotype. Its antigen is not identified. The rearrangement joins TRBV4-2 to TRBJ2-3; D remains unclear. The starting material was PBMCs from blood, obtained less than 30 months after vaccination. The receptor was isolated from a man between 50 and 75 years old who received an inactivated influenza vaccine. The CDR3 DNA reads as TGTGCCAGCAGCCGAGCCACAGATACGCAGTATTTT. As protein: CASSRATDTQYF.